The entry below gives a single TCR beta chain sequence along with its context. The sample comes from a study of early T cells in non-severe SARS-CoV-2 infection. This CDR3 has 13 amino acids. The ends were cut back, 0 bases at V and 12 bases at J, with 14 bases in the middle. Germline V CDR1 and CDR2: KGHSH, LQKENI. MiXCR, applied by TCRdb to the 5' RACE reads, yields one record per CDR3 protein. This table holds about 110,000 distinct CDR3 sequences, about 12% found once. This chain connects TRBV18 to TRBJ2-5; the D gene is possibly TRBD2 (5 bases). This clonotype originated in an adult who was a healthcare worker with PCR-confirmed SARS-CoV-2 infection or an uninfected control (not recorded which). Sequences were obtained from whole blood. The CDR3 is CASSPPAEAPKYF. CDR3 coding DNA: TGTGCCAGCTCACCACCGGCGGAGGCCCCGAAGTACTTC.